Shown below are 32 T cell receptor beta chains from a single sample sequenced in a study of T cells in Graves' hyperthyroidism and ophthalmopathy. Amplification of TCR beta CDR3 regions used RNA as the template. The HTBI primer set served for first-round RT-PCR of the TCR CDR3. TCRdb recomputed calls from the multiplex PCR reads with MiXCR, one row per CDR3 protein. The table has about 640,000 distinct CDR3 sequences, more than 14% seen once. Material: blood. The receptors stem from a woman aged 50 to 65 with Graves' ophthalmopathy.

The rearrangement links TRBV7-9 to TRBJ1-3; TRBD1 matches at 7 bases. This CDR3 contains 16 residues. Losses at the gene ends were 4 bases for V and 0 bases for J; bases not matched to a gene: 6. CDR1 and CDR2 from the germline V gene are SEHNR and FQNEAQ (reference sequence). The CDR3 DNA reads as TGTGCCAGCAGCTCAACCGGGGACAGCTCTGGAAACACCATATATTTT. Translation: CASSSTGDSSGNTIYF.

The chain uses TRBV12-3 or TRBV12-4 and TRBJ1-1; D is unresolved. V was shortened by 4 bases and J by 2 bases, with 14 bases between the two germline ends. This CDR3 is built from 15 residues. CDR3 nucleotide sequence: TGTGCCAGCAGTTCCCCCCATGTCCTAAACACTGAAGCTTTCTTT. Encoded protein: CASSSPHVLNTEAFF.

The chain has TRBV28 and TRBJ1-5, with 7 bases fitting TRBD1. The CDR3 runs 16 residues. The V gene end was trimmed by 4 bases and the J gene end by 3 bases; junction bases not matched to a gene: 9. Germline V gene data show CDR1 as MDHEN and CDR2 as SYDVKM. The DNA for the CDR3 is TGTGCCAGCAGTTGGCAAACGGGACAGTACAATCAGCCCCAGCATTTT. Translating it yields CASSWQTGQYNQPQHF.

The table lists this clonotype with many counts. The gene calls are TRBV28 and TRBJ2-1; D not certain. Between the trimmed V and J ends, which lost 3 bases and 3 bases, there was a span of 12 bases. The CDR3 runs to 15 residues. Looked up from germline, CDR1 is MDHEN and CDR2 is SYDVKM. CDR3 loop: CASSFPDALYNEQFF. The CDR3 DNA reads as TGTGCCAGCAGTTTCCCCGACGCCCTCTACAATGAGCAGTTCTTC. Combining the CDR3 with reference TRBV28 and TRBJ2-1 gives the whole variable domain DVKVTQSSRYLVKRTGEKVFLECVQDMDHENMFWYRQDPGLGLRLIYFSYDVKMKEKGDIPEGYSVSREKKERFSLILESASTNQTSMYLCASSFPDALYNEQFFGPGTRLTVL.

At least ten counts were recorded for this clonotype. The CDR3 region is CSARVWGLSNQPQHF. Written as DNA, the CDR3 is TGCAGTGCTAGAGTTTGGGGACTTAGCAATCAGCCCCAGCATTTT. J is TRBJ1-5 and V is TRBV20-1; D is perhaps TRBD1 (5 bases). The CDR3 length is 15 residues. The germline V gene encodes CDR1 DFQATT and CDR2 SNEGSKA (reference sequence). V lost 1 base and J lost 0, with 10 bases in between.

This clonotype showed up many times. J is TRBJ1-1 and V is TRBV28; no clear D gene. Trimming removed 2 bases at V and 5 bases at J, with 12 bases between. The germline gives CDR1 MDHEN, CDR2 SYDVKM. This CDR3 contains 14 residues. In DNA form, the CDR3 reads TGTGCCAGCAGTTTACTGTACAGAGGAACTGAAGCTTTCTTT. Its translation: CASSLLYRGTEAFF.

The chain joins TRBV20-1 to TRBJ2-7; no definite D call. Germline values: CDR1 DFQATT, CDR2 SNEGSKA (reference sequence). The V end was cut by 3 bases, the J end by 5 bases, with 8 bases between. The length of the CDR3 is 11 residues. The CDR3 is CSASRRDEQYF. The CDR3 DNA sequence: TGCAGTGCTAGTCGCCGGGACGAGCAGTACTTC.

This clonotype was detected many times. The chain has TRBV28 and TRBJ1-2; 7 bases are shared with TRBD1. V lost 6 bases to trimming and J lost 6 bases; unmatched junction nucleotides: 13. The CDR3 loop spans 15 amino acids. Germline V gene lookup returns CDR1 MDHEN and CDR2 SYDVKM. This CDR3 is CASRTSDRPGHGYTF. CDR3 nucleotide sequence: TGTGCCAGCAGAACATCGGACAGGCCGGGACATGGCTACACCTTC.

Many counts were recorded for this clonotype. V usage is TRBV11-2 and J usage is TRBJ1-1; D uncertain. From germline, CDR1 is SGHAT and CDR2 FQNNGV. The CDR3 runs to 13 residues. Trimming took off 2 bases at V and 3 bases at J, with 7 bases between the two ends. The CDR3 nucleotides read TGTGCCAGCAGCTTAAGTTCCTACACTGAAGCTTTCTTT. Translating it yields CASSLSSYTEAFF. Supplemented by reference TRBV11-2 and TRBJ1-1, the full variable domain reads EAGVAQSPRYKIIEKRQSVAFWCNPISGHATLYWYQQILGQGPKLLIQFQNNGVVDDSQLPKDRFSAERLKGVDSTLKIQPAKLEDSAVYLCASSLSSYTEAFFGQGTRLTVV.

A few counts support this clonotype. CDR3 loop: CATSTGTSGASYNEQFF. CDR3 DNA: TGTGCCACCAGCACGGGGACTAGCGGAGCCTCCTACAATGAGCAGTTCTTC. The chain employs TRBV15 and TRBJ2-1; 11 nucleotides line up with TRBD2. The CDR3 covers 17 residues. CDR1 and CDR2 (germline): LNHNV, YYDKDF (reference sequence). V was clipped by 4 bases and J by 0 bases; unmatched bases: 5.

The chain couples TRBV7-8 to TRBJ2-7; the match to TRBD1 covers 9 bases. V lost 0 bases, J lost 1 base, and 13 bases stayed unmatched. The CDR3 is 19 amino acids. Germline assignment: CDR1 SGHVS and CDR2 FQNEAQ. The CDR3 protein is CASSLAATHGTGLSYEQYF. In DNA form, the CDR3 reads TGTGCCAGCAGCTTAGCCGCCACACACGGGACAGGGTTATCCTACGAGCAGTACTTC.

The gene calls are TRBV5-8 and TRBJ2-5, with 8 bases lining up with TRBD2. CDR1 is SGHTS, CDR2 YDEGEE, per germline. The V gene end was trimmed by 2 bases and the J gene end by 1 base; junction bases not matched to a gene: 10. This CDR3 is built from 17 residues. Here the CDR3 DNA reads TGTGCCAGCAGCTTTACAATAACGGGGGGGGGCCAAGAGACCCAGTACTTC. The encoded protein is CASSFTITGGGQETQYF.

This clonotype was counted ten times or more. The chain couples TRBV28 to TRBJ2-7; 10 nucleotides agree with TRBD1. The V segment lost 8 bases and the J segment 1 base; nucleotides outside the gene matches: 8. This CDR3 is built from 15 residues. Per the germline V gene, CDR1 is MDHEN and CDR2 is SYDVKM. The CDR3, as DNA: TGTGCCAGCCGGGACAGGGGTCCCTCTTCCTACGAGCAGTACTTC. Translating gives CASRDRGPSSYEQYF.

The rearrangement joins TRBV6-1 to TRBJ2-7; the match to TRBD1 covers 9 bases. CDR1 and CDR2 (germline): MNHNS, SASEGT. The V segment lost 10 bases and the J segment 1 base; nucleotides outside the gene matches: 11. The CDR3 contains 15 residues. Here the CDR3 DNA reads TGTGCCACCGGGAGGACAGGGGCCATATCCTACGAGCAGTACTTC. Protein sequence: CATGRTGAISYEQYF.

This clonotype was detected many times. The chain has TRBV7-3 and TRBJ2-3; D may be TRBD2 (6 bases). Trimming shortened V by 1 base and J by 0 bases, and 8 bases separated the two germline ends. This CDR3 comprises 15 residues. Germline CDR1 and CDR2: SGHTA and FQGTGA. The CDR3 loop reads CASSLKAGSTDTQYF. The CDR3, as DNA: TGTGCCAGCAGCTTAAAGGCGGGAAGCACAGATACGCAGTATTTT. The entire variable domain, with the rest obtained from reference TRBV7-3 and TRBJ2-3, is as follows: GAGVSQTPSNKVTEKGKYVELRCDPISGHTALYWYRQSLGQGPEFLIYFQGTGAADDSGLPNDRFFAVRPEGSVSTLKIQRTERGDSAVYLCASSLKAGSTDTQYFGPGTRLTVL.

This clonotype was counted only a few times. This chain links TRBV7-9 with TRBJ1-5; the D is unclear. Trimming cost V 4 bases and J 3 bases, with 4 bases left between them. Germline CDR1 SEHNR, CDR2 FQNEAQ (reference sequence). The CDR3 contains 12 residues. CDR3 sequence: CASSSYNQPQHF. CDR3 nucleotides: TGTGCCAGCAGCTCGTACAATCAGCCCCAGCATTTT. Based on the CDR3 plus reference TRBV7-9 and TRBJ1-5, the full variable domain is DTGVSQNPRHKITKRGQNVTFRCDPISEHNRLYWYRQTLGQGPEFLTYFQNEAQLEKSRLLSDRFSAERPKGSFSTLEIQRTEQGDSAMYLCASSSYNQPQHFGDGTRLSIL.

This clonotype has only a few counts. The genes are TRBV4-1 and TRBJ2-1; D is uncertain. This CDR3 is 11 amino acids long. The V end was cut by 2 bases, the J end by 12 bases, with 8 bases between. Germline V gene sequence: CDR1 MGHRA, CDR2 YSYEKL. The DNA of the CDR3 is TGCGCCAGCAGCCAAAGTGTAAGGCAGTTCTTC. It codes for CASSQSVRQFF.

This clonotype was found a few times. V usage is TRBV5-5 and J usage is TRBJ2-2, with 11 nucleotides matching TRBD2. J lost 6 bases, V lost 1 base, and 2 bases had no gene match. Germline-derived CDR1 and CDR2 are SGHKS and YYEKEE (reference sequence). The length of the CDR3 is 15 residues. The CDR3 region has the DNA TGTGCCAGCAGCTTGACTAGCGGGAGCCCCGGGGAGCTGTTTTTT. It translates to CASSLTSGSPGELFF.

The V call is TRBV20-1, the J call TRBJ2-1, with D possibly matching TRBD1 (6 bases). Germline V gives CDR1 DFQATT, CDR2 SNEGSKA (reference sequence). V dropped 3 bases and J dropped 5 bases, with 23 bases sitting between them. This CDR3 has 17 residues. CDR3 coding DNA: TGCAGTGCTAGTTATACTAACCGGGACACCCTAAACAATGAGCAGTTCTTC. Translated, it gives CSASYTNRDTLNNEQFF.

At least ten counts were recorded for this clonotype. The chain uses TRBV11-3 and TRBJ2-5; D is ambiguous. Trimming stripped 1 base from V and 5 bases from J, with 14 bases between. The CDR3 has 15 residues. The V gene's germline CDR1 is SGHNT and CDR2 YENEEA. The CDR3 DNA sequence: TGTGCCAGCAGCTTAGCCCTATATGTGGGGGAGACCCAGTACTTC. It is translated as CASSLALYVGETQYF. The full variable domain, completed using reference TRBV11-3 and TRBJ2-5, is EAGVVQSPRYKIIEKKQPVAFWCNPISGHNTLYWYLQNLGQGPELLIRYENEEAVDDSQLPKDRFSAERLKGVDSTLKIQPAELGDSAVYLCASSLALYVGETQYFGPGTRLLVL.

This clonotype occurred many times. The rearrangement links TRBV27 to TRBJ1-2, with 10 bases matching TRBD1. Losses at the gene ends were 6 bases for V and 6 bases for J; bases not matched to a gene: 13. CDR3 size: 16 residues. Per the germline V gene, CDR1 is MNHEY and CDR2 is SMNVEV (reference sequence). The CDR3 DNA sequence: TGTGCCAGCAGCATATACCGGGACAGGGGACTCGATGGCTACACCTTC. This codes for CASSIYRDRGLDGYTF.

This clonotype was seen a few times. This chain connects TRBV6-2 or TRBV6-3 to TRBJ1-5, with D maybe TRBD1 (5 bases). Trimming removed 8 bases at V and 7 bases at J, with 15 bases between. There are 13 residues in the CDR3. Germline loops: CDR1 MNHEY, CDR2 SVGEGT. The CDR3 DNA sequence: TGTGCCAGCCGCGGACAAAAGATACAGCCCCAGCATTTT. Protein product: CASRGQKIQPQHF.

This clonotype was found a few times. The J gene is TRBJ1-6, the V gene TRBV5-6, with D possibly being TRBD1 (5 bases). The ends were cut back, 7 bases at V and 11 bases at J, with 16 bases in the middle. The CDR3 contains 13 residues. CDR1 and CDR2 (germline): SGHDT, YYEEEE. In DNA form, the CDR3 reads TGTGCCAGCCGCACCGGACACGTGGCACCCCTCCACTTT. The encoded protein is CASRTGHVAPLHF.

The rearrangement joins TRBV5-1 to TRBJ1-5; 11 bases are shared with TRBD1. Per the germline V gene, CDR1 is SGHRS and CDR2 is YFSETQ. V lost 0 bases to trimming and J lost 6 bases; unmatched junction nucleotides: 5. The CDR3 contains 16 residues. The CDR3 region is CASSLGTGGMGQPQHF. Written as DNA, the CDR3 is TGCGCCAGCAGCTTGGGGACAGGGGGCATGGGTCAGCCCCAGCATTTT.

CDR3 in DNA: TGTGCCAGCAGCTTGGGGGTTTCCGCGAACACCGGGGAGCTGTTTTTT. Translation gives CASSLGVSANTGELFF. The chain combines TRBV5-5 with TRBJ2-2; D remains unclear. Trimming shortened V by 0 bases and J by 0 bases, and 9 bases separated the two germline ends. CDR1 is SGHKS and CDR2 is YYEKEE in the germline V gene (reference sequence). The CDR3 extends over 16 amino acids.

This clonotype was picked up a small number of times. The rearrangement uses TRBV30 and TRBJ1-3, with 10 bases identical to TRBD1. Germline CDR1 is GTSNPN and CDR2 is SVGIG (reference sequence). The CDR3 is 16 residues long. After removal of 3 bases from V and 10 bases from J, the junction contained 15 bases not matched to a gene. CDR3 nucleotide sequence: TGTGCCTGGAGGCAACTCGGGACAGGGGACCTAAGAACCATATATTTT. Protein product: CAWRQLGTGDLRTIYF.

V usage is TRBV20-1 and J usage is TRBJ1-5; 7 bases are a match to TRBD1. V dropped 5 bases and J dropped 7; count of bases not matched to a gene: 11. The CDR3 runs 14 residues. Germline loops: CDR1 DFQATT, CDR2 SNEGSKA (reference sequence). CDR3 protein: CSAENRGMGQPQHF. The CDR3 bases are TGCAGTGCTGAGAACAGGGGTATGGGACAGCCCCAGCATTTT.

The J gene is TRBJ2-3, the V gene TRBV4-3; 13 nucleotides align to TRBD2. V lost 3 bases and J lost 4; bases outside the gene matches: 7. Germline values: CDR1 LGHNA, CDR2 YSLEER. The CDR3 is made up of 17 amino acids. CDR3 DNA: TGCGCCAGCAGCCACCGACTAGCGGGAGGAGGGCCAGATACGCAGTATTTT. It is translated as CASSHRLAGGGPDTQYF.

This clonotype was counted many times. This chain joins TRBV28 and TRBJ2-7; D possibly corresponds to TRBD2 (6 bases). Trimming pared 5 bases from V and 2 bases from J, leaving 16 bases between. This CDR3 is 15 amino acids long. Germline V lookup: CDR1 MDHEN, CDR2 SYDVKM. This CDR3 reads CASSTLAVLPYEQYF. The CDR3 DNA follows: TGTGCCAGCAGTACCTTAGCGGTACTCCCCTACGAGCAGTACTTC.

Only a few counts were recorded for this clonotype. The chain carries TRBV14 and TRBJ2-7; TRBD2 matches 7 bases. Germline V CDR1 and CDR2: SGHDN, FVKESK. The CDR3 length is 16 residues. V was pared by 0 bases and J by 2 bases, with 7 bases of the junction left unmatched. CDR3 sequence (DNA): TGTGCCAGCAGCCAAGATAGGCCTAGCGGAGCCTACGAGCAGTACTTC. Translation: CASSQDRPSGAYEQYF.

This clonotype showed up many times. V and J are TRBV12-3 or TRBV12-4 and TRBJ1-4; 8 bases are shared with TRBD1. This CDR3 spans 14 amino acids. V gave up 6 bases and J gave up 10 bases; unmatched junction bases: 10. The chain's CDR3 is CASSRGQGFGKLFF. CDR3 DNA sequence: TGTGCCAGCAGCCGCGGACAGGGCTTTGGAAAACTGTTTTTT.

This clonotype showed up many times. CDR3 protein: CSARPSGIYNEQFF. The CDR3 nucleotides are TGCAGTGCTAGGCCTAGCGGGATTTATAATGAGCAGTTCTTC. The gene calls are TRBV20-1 and TRBJ2-1; 9 positions match TRBD2. Germline V gene sequence: CDR1 DFQATT, CDR2 SNEGSKA (reference sequence). The CDR3 length is 14 residues. V gave up 3 bases and J gave up 7 bases; unmatched junction bases: 7.